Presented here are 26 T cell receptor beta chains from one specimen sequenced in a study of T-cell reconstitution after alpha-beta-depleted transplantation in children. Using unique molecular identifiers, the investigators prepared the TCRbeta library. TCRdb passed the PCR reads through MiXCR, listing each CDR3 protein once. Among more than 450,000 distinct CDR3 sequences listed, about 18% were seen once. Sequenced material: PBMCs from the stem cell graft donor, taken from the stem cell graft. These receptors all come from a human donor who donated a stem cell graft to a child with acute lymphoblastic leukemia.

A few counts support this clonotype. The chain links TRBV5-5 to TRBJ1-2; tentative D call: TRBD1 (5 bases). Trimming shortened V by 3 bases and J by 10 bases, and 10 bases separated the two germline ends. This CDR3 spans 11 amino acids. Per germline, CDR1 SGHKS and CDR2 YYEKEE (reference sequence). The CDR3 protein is CASSYSGLYTF. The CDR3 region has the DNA TGTGCCAGCAGCTACTCAGGGCTCTACACCTTC.

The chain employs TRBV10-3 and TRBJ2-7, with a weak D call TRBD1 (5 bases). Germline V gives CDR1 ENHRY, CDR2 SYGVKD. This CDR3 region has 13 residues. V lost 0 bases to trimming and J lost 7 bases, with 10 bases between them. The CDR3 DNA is TGTGCCATCAGTGAGTCCCAGGGTGGGGAGCAGTACTTC. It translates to CAISESQGGEQYF.

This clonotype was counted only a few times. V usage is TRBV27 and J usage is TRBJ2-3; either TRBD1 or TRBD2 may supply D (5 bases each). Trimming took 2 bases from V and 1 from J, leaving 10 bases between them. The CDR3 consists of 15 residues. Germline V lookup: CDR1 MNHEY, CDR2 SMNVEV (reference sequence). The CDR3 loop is CASSLRDAGTDTQYF. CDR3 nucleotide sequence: TGTGCCAGCAGTTTACGGGACGCAGGCACAGATACGCAGTATTTT.

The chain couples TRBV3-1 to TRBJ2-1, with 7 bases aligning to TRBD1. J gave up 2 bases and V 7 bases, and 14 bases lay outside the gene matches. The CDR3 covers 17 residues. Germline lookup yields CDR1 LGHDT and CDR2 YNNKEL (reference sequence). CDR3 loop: CASTHFGGTATYNEQFF. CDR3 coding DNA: TGTGCCAGCACCCATTTTGGTGGGACAGCGACCTACAATGAGCAGTTCTTC.

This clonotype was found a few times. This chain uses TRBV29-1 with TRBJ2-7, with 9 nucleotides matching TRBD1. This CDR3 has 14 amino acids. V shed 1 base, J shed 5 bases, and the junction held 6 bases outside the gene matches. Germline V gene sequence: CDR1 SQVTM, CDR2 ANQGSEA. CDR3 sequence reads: CSVEGRGQGHEQYF. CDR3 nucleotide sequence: TGCAGCGTTGAAGGTCGGGGACAGGGCCACGAGCAGTACTTC.

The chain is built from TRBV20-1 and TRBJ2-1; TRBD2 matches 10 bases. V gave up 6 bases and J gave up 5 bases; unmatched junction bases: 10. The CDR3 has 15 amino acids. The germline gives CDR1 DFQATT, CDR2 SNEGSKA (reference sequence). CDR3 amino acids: CSALDLLAGNNEQFF. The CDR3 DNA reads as TGCAGTGCGTTGGACTTACTAGCGGGGAACAATGAGCAGTTCTTC.

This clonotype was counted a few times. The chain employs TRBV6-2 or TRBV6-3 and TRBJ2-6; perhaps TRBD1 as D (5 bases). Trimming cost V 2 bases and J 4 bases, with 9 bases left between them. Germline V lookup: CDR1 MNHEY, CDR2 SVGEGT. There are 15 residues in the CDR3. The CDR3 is CASSYLGQGANVLTF. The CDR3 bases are TGTGCCAGCAGTTACCTGGGGCAAGGGGCCAACGTCCTGACTTTC.

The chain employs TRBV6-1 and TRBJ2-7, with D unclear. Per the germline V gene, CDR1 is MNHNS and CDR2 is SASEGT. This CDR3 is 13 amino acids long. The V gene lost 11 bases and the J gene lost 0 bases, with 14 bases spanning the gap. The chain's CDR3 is CASLSGSSYEQYF. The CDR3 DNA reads TGTGCCTCCCTCAGTGGCAGCTCCTACGAGCAGTACTTC.

Here the CDR3 DNA reads TGTGCCAGCAGCCTCCACTCCGGGGGACAGGGGGCCTTAAATCAGCCCCAGCATTTT. Translating it yields CASSLHSGGQGALNQPQHF. The V and J genes are TRBV7-8 and TRBJ1-5, with 12 bases that match TRBD1. The germline V gene encodes CDR1 SGHVS and CDR2 FQNEAQ. The CDR3 loop spans 19 amino acids. The trim removed 5 bases at V and 4 bases at J, leaving 15 bases unmatched.

CDR3 sequence (DNA): TGTGCCAGCAGTGAAACCTTTTGGGGAGAGACCCAGTACTTC. It translates to CASSETFWGETQYF. The chain uses TRBV25-1 and TRBJ2-5; D gene unclear. Germline V CDR1 and CDR2: MGHDK, SYGVNS. Trimming removed 2 bases from V and 4 bases from J, with 11 bases in between. The CDR3 loop spans 14 amino acids.

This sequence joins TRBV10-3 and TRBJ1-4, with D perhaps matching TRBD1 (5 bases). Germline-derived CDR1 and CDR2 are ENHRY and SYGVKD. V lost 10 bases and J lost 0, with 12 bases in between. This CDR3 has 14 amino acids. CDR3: CATRQISTNEKLFF. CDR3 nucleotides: TGTGCCACCCGACAGATTTCAACTAATGAAAAACTGTTTTTT.

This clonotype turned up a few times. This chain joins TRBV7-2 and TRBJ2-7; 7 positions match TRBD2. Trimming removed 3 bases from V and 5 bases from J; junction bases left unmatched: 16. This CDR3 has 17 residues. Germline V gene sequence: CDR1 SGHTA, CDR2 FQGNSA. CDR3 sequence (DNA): TGTGCCAGCAGCTTGAATTATGGGGGAGGGAGGAAGAACGAGCAGTACTTC. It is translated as CASSLNYGGGRKNEQYF.

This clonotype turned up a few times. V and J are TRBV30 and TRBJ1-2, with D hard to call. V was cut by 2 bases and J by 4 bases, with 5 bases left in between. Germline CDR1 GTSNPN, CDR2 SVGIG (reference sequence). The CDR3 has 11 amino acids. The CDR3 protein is CAWSHGYGYTF. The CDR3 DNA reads TGTGCCTGGAGTCATGGCTATGGCTACACCTTC.

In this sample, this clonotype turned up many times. CDR3 bases: TGTGCCAGCAGTGAAAACTCTTTCAATGAGCAGTTCTTC. Translated: CASSENSFNEQFF. The chain recombines TRBV6-4 with TRBJ2-1, with D unclear. The length of the CDR3 is 13 residues. The V end lost 3 bases, the J end lost 6 bases, and 9 bases lay between the germline ends. CDR1 and CDR2 (germline): MRHNA, SNTAGT.

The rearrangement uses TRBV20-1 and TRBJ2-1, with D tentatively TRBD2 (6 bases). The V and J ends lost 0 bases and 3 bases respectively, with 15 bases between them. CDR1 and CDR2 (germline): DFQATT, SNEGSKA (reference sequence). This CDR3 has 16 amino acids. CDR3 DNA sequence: TGCAGTGCTAGAGATAGAAGGATCGGGAGCTACAATGAGCAGTTCTTC. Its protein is CSARDRRIGSYNEQFF.

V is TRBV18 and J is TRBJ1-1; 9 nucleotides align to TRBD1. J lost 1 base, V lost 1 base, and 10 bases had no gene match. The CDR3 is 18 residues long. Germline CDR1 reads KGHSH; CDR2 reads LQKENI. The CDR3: CASSPLDRTGAPNTEAFF. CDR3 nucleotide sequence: TGTGCCAGCTCACCACTCGATAGGACAGGGGCGCCGAACACTGAAGCTTTCTTT.

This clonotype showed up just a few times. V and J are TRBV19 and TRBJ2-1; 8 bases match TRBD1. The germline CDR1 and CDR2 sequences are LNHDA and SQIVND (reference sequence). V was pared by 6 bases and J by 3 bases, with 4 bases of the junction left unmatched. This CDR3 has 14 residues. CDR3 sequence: CASRIQGGYNEQFF. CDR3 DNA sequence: TGTGCCAGTAGAATACAGGGGGGCTACAATGAGCAGTTCTTC.

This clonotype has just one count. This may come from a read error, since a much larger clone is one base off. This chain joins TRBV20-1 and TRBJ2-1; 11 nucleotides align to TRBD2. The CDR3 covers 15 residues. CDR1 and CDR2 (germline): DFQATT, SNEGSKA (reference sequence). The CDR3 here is CGARELAGASVGQFF. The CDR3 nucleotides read TGCGGTGCTAGGGAACTAGCGGGAGCTTCAGTGGGGCAGTTCTTC.

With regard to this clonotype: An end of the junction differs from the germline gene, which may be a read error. The CDR3, as DNA: TGTGCCAGCTCGCTCCGGGACTCCGGAGTCAACTTC. It encodes CASSLRDSGVNF. The chain recombines TRBV18 with TRBJ2-7, with a possible D match to TRBD2 (6 bases). Germline lookup yields CDR1 KGHSH and CDR2 LQKENI. This CDR3 spans 12 amino acids.

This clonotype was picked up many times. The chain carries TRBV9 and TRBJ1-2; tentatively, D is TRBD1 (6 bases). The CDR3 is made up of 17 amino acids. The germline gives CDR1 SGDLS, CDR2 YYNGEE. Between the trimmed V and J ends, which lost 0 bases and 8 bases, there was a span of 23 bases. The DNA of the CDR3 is TGTGCCAGCAGCGTAGACTCCCTAGCGCAGACGACAGGCGGCTACACCTTC. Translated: CASSVDSLAQTTGGYTF.

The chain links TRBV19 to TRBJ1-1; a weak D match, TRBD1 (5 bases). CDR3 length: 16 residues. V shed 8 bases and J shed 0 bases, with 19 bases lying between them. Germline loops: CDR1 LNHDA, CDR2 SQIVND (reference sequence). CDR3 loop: CASYPVQQDMNTEAFF. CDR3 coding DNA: TGTGCCAGTTACCCTGTCCAACAGGATATGAACACTGAAGCTTTCTTT.

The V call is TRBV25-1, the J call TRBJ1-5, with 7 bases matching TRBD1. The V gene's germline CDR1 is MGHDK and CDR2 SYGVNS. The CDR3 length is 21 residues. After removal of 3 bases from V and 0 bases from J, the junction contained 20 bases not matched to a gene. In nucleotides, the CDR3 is TGTGCCAGCAGTGACATAAGGGGAGGGGGCGAGGGGGAAGATAGCAATCAGCCCCAGCATTTT. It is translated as CASSDIRGGGEGEDSNQPQHF.

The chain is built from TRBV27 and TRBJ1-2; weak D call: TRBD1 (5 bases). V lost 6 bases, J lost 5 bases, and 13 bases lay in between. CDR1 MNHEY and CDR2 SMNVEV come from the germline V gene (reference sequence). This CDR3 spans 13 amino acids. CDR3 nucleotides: TGTGCCAGCAGACCGAGATGGGGGTATGGCTACACCTTC. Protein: CASRPRWGYGYTF.

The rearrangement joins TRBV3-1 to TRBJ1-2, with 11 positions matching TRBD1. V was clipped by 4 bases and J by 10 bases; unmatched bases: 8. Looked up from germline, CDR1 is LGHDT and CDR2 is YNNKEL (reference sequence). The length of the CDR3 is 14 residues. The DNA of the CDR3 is TGTGCCAGCAGCCCCCTGGACAGGGGGCGAGTCTACACCTTC. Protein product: CASSPLDRGRVYTF.

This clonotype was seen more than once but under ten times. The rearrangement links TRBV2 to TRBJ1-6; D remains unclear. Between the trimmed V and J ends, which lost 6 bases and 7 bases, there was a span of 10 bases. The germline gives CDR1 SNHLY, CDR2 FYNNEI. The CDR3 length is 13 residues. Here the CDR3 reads CASSQRANSPLHF. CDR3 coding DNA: TGTGCCAGCAGCCAAAGGGCGAATTCACCCCTCCACTTT.

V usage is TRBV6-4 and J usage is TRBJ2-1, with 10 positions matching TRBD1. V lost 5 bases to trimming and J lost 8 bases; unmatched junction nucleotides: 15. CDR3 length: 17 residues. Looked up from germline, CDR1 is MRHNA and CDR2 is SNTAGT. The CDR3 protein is CASSRETGGGSKDEQFF. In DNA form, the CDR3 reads TGTGCCAGCAGTCGAGAGACAGGGGGCGGTAGCAAGGATGAGCAGTTCTTC.